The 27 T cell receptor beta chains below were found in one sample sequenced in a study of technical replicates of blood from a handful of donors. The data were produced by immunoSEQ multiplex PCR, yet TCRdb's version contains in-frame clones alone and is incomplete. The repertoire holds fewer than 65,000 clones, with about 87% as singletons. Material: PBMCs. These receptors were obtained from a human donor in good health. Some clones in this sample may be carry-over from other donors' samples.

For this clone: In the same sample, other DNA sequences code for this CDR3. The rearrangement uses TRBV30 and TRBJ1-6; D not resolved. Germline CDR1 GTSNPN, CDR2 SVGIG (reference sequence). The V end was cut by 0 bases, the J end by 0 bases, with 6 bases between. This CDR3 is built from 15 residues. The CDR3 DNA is TGTGCCTGGAGTGTAGGGAGCTCCTATAATTCACCCCTCCACTTT. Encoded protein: CAWSVGSSYNSPLHF.

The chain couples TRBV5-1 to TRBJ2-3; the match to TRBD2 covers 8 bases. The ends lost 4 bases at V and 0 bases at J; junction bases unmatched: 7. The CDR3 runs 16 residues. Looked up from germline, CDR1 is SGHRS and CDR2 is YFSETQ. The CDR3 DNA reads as TGCGCCAGCAGCGGTAATAGCGGGGCTAGCACAGATACGCAGTATTTT. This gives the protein CASSGNSGASTDTQYF.

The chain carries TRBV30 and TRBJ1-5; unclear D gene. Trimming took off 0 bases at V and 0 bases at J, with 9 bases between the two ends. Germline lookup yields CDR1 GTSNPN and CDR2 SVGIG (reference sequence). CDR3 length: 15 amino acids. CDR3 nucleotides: TGTGCCTGGAGTGTACAGCTGGGTAGCAATCAGCCCCAGCATTTT. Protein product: CAWSVQLGSNQPQHF.

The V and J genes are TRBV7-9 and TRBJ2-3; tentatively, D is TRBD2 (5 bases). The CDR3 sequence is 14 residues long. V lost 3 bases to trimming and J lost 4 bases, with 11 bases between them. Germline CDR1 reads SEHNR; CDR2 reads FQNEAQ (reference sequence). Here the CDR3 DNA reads TGTGCCAGCAGCTTTTCAACTAGTCCAGATACGCAGTATTTT. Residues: CASSFSTSPDTQYF.

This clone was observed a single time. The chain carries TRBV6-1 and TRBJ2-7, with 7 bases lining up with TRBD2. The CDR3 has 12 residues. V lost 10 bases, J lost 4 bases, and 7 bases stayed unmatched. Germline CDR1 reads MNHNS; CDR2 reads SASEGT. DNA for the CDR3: TGTGCCACGAAGCGGGACTATTACGAGCAGTACTTC. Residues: CATKRDYYEQYF.

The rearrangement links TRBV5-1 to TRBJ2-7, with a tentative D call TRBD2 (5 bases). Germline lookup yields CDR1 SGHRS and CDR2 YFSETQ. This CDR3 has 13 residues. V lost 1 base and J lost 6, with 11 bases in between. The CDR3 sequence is CASSLSLAAEQYF. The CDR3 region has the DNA TGCGCCAGCAGCTTGTCCCTAGCTGCCGAGCAGTACTTC.

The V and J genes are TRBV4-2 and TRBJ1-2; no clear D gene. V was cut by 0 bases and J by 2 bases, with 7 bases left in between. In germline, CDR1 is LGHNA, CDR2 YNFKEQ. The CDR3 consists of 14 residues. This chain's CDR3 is CASSQDPGNYGYTF. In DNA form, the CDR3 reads TGTGCCAGCAGCCAAGATCCGGGGAACTATGGCTACACCTTC.

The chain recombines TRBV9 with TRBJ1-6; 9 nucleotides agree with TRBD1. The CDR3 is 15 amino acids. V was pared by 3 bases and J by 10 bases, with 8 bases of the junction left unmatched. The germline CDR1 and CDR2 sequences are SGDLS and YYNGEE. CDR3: CASSAAGQGLSPLHF. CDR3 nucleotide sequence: TGTGCCAGCAGCGCAGCGGGACAGGGCTTATCACCCCTCCACTTT.

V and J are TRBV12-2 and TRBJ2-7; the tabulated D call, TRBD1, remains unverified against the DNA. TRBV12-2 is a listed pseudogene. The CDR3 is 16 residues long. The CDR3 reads CASRPGPQRTSYEQYF. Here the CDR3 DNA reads TGTGCAAGTCGCCCCGGCCCACAGAGAACCTCCTACGAGCAGTACTTC.

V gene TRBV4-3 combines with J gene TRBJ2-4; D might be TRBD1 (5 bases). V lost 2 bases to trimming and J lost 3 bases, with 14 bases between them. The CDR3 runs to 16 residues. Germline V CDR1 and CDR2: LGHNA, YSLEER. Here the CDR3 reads CASSQSRGASKNIQYF. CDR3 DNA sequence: TGCGCCAGCAGCCAATCAAGGGGCGCGAGCAAAAACATTCAGTACTTC.

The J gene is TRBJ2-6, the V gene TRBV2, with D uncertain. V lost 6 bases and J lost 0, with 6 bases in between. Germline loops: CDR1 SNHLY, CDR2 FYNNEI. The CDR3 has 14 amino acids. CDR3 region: CASRKSSGANVLTF. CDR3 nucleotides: TGTGCCAGCAGAAAGAGCTCTGGGGCCAACGTCCTGACTTTC.

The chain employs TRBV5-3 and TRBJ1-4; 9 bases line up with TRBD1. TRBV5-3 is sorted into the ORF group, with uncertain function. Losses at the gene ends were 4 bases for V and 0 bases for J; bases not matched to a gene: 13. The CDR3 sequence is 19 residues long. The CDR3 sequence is CARSRTGELTRSTNEKLFF. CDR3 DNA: TGTGCCAGAAGCAGGACAGGGGAACTTACCCGCTCAACTAATGAAAAACTGTTTTTT.

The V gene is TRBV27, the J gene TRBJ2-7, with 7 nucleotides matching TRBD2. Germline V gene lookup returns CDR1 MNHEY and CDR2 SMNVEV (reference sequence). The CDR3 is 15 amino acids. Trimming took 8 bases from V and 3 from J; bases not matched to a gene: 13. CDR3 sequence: CASSRAGDPFYEQYF. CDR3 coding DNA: TGTGCCAGCTCCCGGGCGGGGGATCCCTTCTACGAGCAGTACTTC.

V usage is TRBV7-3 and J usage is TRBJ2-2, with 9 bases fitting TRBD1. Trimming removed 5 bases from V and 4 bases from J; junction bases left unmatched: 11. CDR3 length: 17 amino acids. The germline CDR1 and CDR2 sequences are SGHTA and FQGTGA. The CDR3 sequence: CASSPGQQGAGTGELFF. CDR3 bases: TGTGCCAGCAGCCCGGGGCAACAGGGGGCAGGCACCGGGGAGCTGTTTTTT.

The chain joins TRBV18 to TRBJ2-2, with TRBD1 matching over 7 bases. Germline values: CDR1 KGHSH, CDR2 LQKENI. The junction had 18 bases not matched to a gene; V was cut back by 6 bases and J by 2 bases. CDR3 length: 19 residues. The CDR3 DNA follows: TGTGCCAGCTCCCCTATGACAATGGGGCCAGGGGGAAACACCGGGGAGCTGTTTTTT. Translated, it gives CASSPMTMGPGGNTGELFF.

CDR3 nucleotides: TGTGCCAGCAGCCTAAACCGGGACAGGGTCGACGAGCAGTACTTC. It codes for CASSLNRDRVDEQYF. J is TRBJ2-7 and V is TRBV21-1; TRBD1 was called by the table and not checked on the DNA. TRBV21-1 is shown as a pseudogene. The length of the CDR3 is 15 residues.

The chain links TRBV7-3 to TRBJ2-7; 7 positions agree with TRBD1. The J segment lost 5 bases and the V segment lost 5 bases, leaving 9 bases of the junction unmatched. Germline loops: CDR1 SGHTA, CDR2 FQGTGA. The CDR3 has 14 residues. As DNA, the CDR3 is TGTGCCAGCAGCCCGGACAGGACTCGGGACGAGCAGTACTTC. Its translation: CASSPDRTRDEQYF.

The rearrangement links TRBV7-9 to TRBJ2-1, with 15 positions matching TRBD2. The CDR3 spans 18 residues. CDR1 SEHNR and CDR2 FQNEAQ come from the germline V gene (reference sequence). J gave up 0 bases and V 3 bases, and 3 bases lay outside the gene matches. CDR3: CASSLGTSGRFSYNEQFF. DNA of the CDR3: TGTGCCAGCAGCTTGGGGACTAGCGGGAGGTTCTCCTACAATGAGCAGTTCTTC.

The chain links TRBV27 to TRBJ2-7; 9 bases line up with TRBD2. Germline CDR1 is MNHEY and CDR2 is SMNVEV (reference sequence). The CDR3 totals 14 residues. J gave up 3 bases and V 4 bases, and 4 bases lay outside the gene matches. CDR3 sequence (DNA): TGTGCCAGCAGTTCTAGCGGGGATAGCTACGAGCAGTACTTC. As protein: CASSSSGDSYEQYF.

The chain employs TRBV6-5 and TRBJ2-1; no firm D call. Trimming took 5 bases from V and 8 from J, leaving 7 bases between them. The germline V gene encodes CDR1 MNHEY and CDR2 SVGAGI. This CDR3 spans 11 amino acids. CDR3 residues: CASSVADEQFF. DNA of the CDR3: TGTGCCAGCAGTGTCGCGGATGAGCAGTTCTTC.

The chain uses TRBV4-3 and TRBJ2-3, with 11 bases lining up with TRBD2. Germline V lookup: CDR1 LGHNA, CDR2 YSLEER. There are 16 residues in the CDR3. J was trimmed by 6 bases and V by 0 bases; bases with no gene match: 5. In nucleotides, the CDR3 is TGCGCCAGCAGCCAAGATGGGACTAGCGGTACCGATACGCAGTATTTT. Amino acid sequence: CASSQDGTSGTDTQYF.

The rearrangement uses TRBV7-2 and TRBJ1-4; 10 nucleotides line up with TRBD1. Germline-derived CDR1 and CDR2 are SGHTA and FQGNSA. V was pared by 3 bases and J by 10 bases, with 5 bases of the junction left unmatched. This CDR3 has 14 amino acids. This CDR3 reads CASSLGQGNGKLFF. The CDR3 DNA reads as TGTGCCAGCAGCTTGGGACAGGGGAACGGAAAACTGTTTTTT.

CDR3 nucleotide sequence: TGTGCCAGTAGTGCACCGGGACAGGGTCAGTTCTTC. The encoded protein is CASSAPGQGQFF. The chain has TRBV19 and TRBJ2-1; 9 bases fit TRBD1. CDR1 and CDR2 from the germline V gene are LNHDA and SQIVND (reference sequence). V lost 5 bases to trimming and J lost 13 bases; unmatched junction nucleotides: 6. This CDR3 comprises 12 residues.

CDR3 sequence reads: CASSQHRDFSYNEQFF. CDR3 bases: TGCGCCAGCAGCCAACACCGGGACTTCTCCTACAATGAGCAGTTCTTC. This chain uses TRBV4-3 with TRBJ2-1, with D possibly TRBD2 on 6 matching bases. The germline gives CDR1 LGHNA, CDR2 YSLEER. Trimming pared 2 bases from V and 0 bases from J, leaving 11 bases between. The CDR3 spans 16 residues.

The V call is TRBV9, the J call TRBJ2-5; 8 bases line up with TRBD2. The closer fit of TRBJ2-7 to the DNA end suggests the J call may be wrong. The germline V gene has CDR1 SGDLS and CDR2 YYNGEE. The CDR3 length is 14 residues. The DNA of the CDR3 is TGTGCCAGCAGCGCGGGACTAGTCCCCTACGAGCAGTACTTC. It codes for CASSAGLVPYEQYF.

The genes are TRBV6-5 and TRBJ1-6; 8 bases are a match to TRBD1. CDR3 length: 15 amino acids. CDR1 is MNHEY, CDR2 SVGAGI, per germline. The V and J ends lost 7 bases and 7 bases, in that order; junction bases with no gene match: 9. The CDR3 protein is CASTRGQGGNSPLHF. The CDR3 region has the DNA TGTGCCAGCACCCGAGGACAGGGAGGCAATTCACCCCTCCACTTT.

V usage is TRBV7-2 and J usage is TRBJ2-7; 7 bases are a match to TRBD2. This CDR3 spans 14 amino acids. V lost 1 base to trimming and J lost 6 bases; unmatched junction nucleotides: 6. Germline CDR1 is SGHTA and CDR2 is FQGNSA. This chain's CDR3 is CASSLVRGGVEQYF. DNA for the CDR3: TGTGCCAGCAGCTTAGTCCGCGGGGGTGTCGAGCAGTACTTC.